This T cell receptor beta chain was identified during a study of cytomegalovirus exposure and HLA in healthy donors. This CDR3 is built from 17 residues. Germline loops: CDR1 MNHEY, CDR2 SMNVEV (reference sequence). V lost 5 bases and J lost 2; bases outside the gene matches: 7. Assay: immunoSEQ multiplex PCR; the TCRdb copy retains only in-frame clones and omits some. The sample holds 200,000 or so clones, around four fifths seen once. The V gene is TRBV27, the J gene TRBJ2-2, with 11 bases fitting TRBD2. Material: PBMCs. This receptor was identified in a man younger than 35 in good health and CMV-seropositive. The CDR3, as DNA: TGTGCCAGCAGTCCCCTTAGCGGGAGGGCCAACACCGGGGAGCTGTTTTTT. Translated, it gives CASSPLSGRANTGELFF.